This T cell receptor (beta chain) is drawn from a study of early T cells in non-severe SARS-CoV-2 infection. Study in general: Sequenced bulk RNA came from whole blood that was unsorted, and chains were unpaired. General study points: The matching step, a VDJdb search, favored anti-spike CD8 responses and missed private and CD4 specificities.

Individual cDNA molecules each received unique molecular identifiers attached to them. TCRdb reprocessed the 5' RACE reads with MiXCR, giving one entry per CDR3 protein. The sample lists roughly 45,000 distinct CDR3 sequences, roughly 6.1% seen once, with approximately 6.9% in the top ten. The CDR3 covers 12 residues. V gave up 10 bases and J gave up 5 bases, with 12 bases separating them. Per the germline V gene, CDR1 is MNHEY and CDR2 is SMNVEV (reference sequence). The table lists this clonotype with many counts. The antigen remains undetermined. This clonotype was sampled from an adult who was a healthcare worker with PCR-confirmed SARS-CoV-2 infection or an uninfected control (not recorded which). V and J are TRBV27 and TRBJ1-5, with D hard to call. The sequencing here drew on whole blood, taken at baseline. The CDR3 is CATGSGDQPQHF. Written as DNA, the CDR3 is TGTGCCACCGGATCGGGTGATCAGCCCCAGCATTTT.